These T cell receptor beta chains were read from a single sample in a study of long-term antiretroviral therapy in people with HIV. Measured with immunoSEQ multiplex PCR; TCRdb has only the in-frame clones, and not every one. The table includes around 30,000 clones, roughly 84% detected once. The input for sequencing was unsorted PBMCs, taken 3 years after starting antiretroviral therapy. Source of these receptors: a man aged 40-50 years with HIV. Both conserved end residues are part of each CDR3. Fields, in order: clone size, J gene, V gene, D gene, CDR3 DNA, CDR3 protein. D genes are given only for firm matches. Clone size is given for some rows only: seen once, a few or many times, or a class if the clone is expanded.

clone_size: -
j_call: TRBJ1-5
v_call: TRBV7-8
d_call: -
cdr3_nt: TGTGCCAGCAGCCTCGAGGTGAATCAGCCCCAGCATTTT
cdr3_aa: CASSLEVNQPQHF

clone_size: once
j_call: TRBJ2-1
v_call: TRBV19
d_call: TRBD1
cdr3_nt: TGTGCCACCAATATCCCAGGACAGGGAACCAATGAGCAGTTCTTC
cdr3_aa: CATNIPGQGTNEQFF

clone_size: few
j_call: TRBJ2-7
v_call: TRBV5-4
d_call: TRBD1
cdr3_nt: TGTGCCAGCAGCTTGACAGGGGCTAGCACCTACGAGCAGTACTTC
cdr3_aa: CASSLTGASTYEQYF

clone_size: -
j_call: TRBJ1-1
v_call: TRBV5-1
d_call: -
cdr3_nt: TGCGCCAGCAGCCCCCTCGAGGGGCTGAACACTGAAGCTTTCTTT
cdr3_aa: CASSPLEGLNTEAFF

clone_size: -
j_call: TRBJ2-7
v_call: TRBV5-6
d_call: TRBD2
cdr3_nt: TGTGCCAGCAGCTCTGGCGGGGGGAATGAGCAGTACTTC
cdr3_aa: CASSSGGGNEQYF

clone_size: -
j_call: TRBJ1-5
v_call: TRBV5-6
d_call: -
cdr3_nt: TGTGCCAGCAGCCTGGGCCAGAATCAGCCCCAGCATTTT
cdr3_aa: CASSLGQNQPQHF

clone_size: once
j_call: TRBJ2-7
v_call: TRBV9
d_call: TRBD2
cdr3_nt: TGTGCCAGCAGCGCGAGTAGCGGGAGGTCAGCCGAGCAGTACTTC
cdr3_aa: CASSASSGRSAEQYF

clone_size: few
j_call: TRBJ1-2
v_call: TRBV9
d_call: -
cdr3_nt: TGTGCCAGCAGCCCTTGGACGGATGGCTACACCTTC
cdr3_aa: CASSPWTDGYTF

clone_size: -
j_call: TRBJ1-2
v_call: TRBV5-1
d_call: TRBD1
cdr3_nt: TGCGCCAGCAGCTTTAACAGAGAGACAGGGGACTCTGGCTACACCTTC
cdr3_aa: CASSFNRETGDSGYTF

clone_size: -
j_call: TRBJ2-7
v_call: TRBV14
d_call: -
cdr3_nt: TGTGCCAGCAGCCAAGTGGCCGGAAGCTCCTACGAGCAGTACTTC
cdr3_aa: CASSQVAGSSYEQYF

clone_size: -
j_call: TRBJ1-6
v_call: TRBV11-2
d_call: -
cdr3_nt: TGTGCCAGCAGTCCATTAGGGCAGGGAGATAATTCACCCCTCCACTTT
cdr3_aa: CASSPLGQGDNSPLHF

clone_size: -
j_call: TRBJ2-6
v_call: TRBV4-1
d_call: -
cdr3_nt: TGCGCCAGCAGCCCACAGGGCTCTGGGGCCAACGTCCTGACTTTC
cdr3_aa: CASSPQGSGANVLTF

clone_size: -
j_call: TRBJ1-1
v_call: TRBV30
d_call: -
cdr3_nt: TGTGCCTGGAGTGGGGGAATCACTGAAGCTTTCTTT
cdr3_aa: CAWSGGITEAFF

clone_size: -
j_call: TRBJ1-4
v_call: TRBV29-1
d_call: -
cdr3_nt: TGCAGCGTCCCGGATCCCGCAGGGACTAATGAAAAACTGTTTTTT
cdr3_aa: CSVPDPAGTNEKLFF

clone_size: -
j_call: TRBJ2-3
v_call: TRBV5-1
d_call: TRBD2
cdr3_nt: TGCGCCAGCAGCACCAAAGCGGGGAGTCTCACAGATACGCAGTATTTT
cdr3_aa: CASSTKAGSLTDTQYF

clone_size: once
j_call: TRBJ1-2
v_call: TRBV7-9
d_call: -
cdr3_nt: TGTGCCAGCAGCTTTAGCGGGTTAAGGGACTATGGCTACACCTTC
cdr3_aa: CASSFSGLRDYGYTF

clone_size: -
j_call: TRBJ1-3
v_call: TRBV11-2
d_call: -
cdr3_nt: TGTGCCAGCAGCTTAGTACAGGGTCACTCTGGAAACACCATATATTTT
cdr3_aa: CASSLVQGHSGNTIYF

clone_size: -
j_call: TRBJ2-7
v_call: TRBV19
d_call: -
cdr3_nt: TGTGCCAGTAGTGCCGGAGAGTCCTACGAGCAGTACTTC
cdr3_aa: CASSAGESYEQYF

clone_size: -
j_call: TRBJ1-6
v_call: TRBV30
d_call: -
cdr3_nt: TGTGCCTGGAGTGTACGGGAGACACGGGGGGCCCTCCACTTT
cdr3_aa: CAWSVRETRGALHF

clone_size: -
j_call: TRBJ2-7
v_call: TRBV7-9
d_call: TRBD2
cdr3_nt: TGTGCCAGCAGCATCGGACTAGCGGGCCCCTACGAGCAGTACTTC
cdr3_aa: CASSIGLAGPYEQYF

clone_size: -
j_call: TRBJ1-6
v_call: TRBV19
d_call: -
cdr3_nt: TGTGCCAGTAGTTCCAGGGCGGGGGCTGATAATTCACCCCTCCACTTT
cdr3_aa: CASSSRAGADNSPLHF

clone_size: few
j_call: TRBJ1-5
v_call: TRBV6-1
d_call: -
cdr3_nt: TGTGCCAGCAGTCCGAGCAATCAGCCCCAGCATTTT
cdr3_aa: CASSPSNQPQHF